These 21 T cell receptor beta chains share one sample of origin, sequenced in a study of cytomegalovirus exposure and HLA in healthy donors. This table comes from immunoSEQ multiplex PCR, and its TCRdb copy is limited to in-frame clones, with some not included. This table has 100,000 to 150,000 clones, 80% to 90% appearing once. Sequences were obtained from PBMCs. Source of these receptors: a woman aged 18 to 35 in good health and CMV-seronegative.

The V call is TRBV11-2, the J call TRBJ1-3; no clear D gene. Trimming cost V 5 bases and J 1 base, with 6 bases left between them. Germline loops: CDR1 SGHAT, CDR2 FQNNGV. The CDR3 length is 13 residues. As DNA, the CDR3 is TGTGCCAGCAGCCCTACGTCTGGAAACACCATATATTTT. Amino acids: CASSPTSGNTIYF. The full variable domain, its missing parts supplied by reference TRBV11-2 and TRBJ1-3, is EAGVAQSPRYKIIEKRQSVAFWCNPISGHATLYWYQQILGQGPKLLIQFQNNGVVDDSQLPKDRFSAERLKGVDSTLKIQPAKLEDSAVYLCASSPTSGNTIYFGEGSWLTVV.

This rearrangement joins TRBV27 to TRBJ2-7; 12 bases map to TRBD2. V trimming: 4 bases; J trimming: 3 bases; junction bases outside the gene matches: 7. CDR3 length: 16 residues. Per germline, CDR1 MNHEY and CDR2 SMNVEV (reference sequence). In DNA, the CDR3 is TGTGCCAGCAGTTCCACCCTGACTAGCGGGAGCTACGAGCAGTACTTC. Translated, it gives CASSSTLTSGSYEQYF.

This chain joins TRBV11-3 and TRBJ2-3, with D possibly TRBD1 on 7 matching bases. Germline values: CDR1 SGHNT, CDR2 YENEEA. V shed 0 bases and J shed 1 base, with 11 bases lying between them. This CDR3 spans 16 amino acids. CDR3: CASSLDGGGGTDTQYF. As DNA, the CDR3 is TGTGCCAGCAGCTTAGATGGAGGGGGCGGCACAGATACGCAGTATTTT.

The rearrangement links TRBV28 to TRBJ2-5, with a weak D call TRBD2 (5 bases). Germline CDR1 MDHEN, CDR2 SYDVKM. This CDR3 has 15 amino acids. Trimming removed 6 bases from V and 1 base from J, with 15 bases in between. The chain's CDR3 is CASSLPGLTQETQYF. CDR3 coding DNA: TGTGCCAGCAGCCTCCCCGGACTCACCCAAGAGACCCAGTACTTC. Based on the CDR3 plus reference TRBV28 and TRBJ2-5, the full variable domain is DVKVTQSSRYLVKRTGEKVFLECVQDMDHENMFWYRQDPGLGLRLIYFSYDVKMKEKGDIPEGYSVSREKKERFSLILESASTNQTSMYLCASSLPGLTQETQYFGPGTRLLVL.

As concerns this clone: The same CDR3 also results from other DNA sequences found in this sample. CDR3 in DNA: TGTGCCAGCAGCTTGACAGCCAACACTGAAGCTTTCTTT. Encoded protein: CASSLTANTEAFF. J is TRBJ1-1 and V is TRBV7-9, with D maybe TRBD1 (5 bases). Trimming removed 3 bases from V and 2 bases from J, with 7 bases in between. The CDR3 runs to 13 residues. The germline V gene encodes CDR1 SEHNR and CDR2 FQNEAQ (reference sequence).

This rearrangement joins TRBV10-1 to TRBJ2-3; 10 positions match TRBD2. The CDR3 runs 17 residues. V was pared by 0 bases and J by 2 bases, with 5 bases of the junction left unmatched. Germline V CDR1 and CDR2: WNHNN, SYGVQD (reference sequence). CDR3 DNA: TGCGCCAGCAGTGAGTCGGGAGCGGGGGGGTACACAGATACGCAGTATTTT. Translated: CASSESGAGGYTDTQYF.

The gene calls are TRBV5-6 and TRBJ1-5, with D possibly TRBD1 on 5 matching bases. CDR1 SGHDT and CDR2 YYEEEE come from the germline V gene. CDR3 length: 12 amino acids. V was cut by 2 bases and J by 15 bases, with 15 bases left in between. The CDR3 DNA reads TGTGCCAGCAGCTTTAAGGGGAGGGGTCGGCATTTT. Its protein product is CASSFKGRGRHF.

This clone was recorded only once. The V call is TRBV7-2, the J call TRBJ2-3, with 10 bases fitting TRBD2. The length of the CDR3 is 16 residues. Germline V CDR1 and CDR2: SGHTA, FQGNSA. Losses at the gene ends were 5 bases for V and 3 bases for J; bases not matched to a gene: 8. CDR3 amino acids: CASSLRTSGYTDTQYF. The CDR3 DNA follows: TGTGCCAGCAGCCTTCGGACTAGCGGATATACAGATACGCAGTATTTT.

CDR3 bases: TGTGCCAGGCCCGTAGCGAAGGGTTTCGATGAGCAGTTCTTC. It translates to CARPVAKGFDEQFF. The chain is built from TRBV19 and TRBJ2-1; D perhaps matches TRBD2 (5 bases). The germline gives CDR1 LNHDA, CDR2 SQIVND (reference sequence). The CDR3 covers 14 residues. Trimming took 9 bases from V and 8 from J, leaving 20 bases between them.

The chain employs TRBV28 and TRBJ1-1; D is unclear. Looked up from germline, CDR1 is MDHEN and CDR2 is SYDVKM. The CDR3 is 14 residues long. V lost 3 bases, J lost 3 bases, and 11 bases lay in between. CDR3 DNA sequence: TGTGCCAGCAGTTTCCCCGGGTCGTACACTGAAGCTTTCTTT. This encodes CASSFPGSYTEAFF. Supplemented by reference TRBV28 and TRBJ1-1, the full variable domain reads DVKVTQSSRYLVKRTGEKVFLECVQDMDHENMFWYRQDPGLGLRLIYFSYDVKMKEKGDIPEGYSVSREKKERFSLILESASTNQTSMYLCASSFPGSYTEAFFGQGTRLTVV.

The CDR3 DNA sequence: TGTGCCAGCAGGGGACAGACGAATCAGCCCCAGCATTTT. Amino acid sequence: CASRGQTNQPQHF. The chain has TRBV28 and TRBJ1-5; the match to TRBD1 covers 7 bases. In germline, CDR1 is MDHEN, CDR2 SYDVKM. V trimming: 6 bases; J trimming: 4 bases; junction bases outside the gene matches: 3. The CDR3 covers 13 residues.

The chain uses TRBV18 and TRBJ2-3; possibly TRBD2 for D (5 bases). V was trimmed by 6 bases and J by 4 bases, leaving 20 bases between them. The CDR3 is 16 residues long. CDR1 and CDR2 from the germline V gene are KGHSH and LQKENI. The CDR3 sequence is CASSSNGGRGPDTQYF. CDR3 DNA: TGTGCCAGCTCGTCAAACGGTGGGAGAGGACCAGATACGCAGTATTTT.

This clone appeared once. V is TRBV6-6 and J is TRBJ2-1; 10 bases are shared with TRBD1. Germline lookup yields CDR1 MNHNY and CDR2 SVGAGI (reference sequence). The CDR3 length is 16 residues. With 6 bases clipped from V and 6 bases from J, the junction kept 11 bases outside the gene matches. The CDR3 DNA follows: TGTGCCAGCAGAGGACAGGGGGACAAGGAGGCCAATGAGCAGTTCTTC. Translated, it gives CASRGQGDKEANEQFF.

The genes are TRBV27 and TRBJ1-1, with TRBD1 as a possible D gene (5 bases). V dropped 5 bases and J dropped 0 bases, with 28 bases sitting between them. This CDR3 region has 20 residues. Per the germline V gene, CDR1 is MNHEY and CDR2 is SMNVEV (reference sequence). The DNA for the CDR3 is TGTGCCAGCAGTATAAGGTCTGGCCACTCCGGGCAGGGAATGAACACTGAAGCTTTCTTT. The encoded protein is CASSIRSGHSGQGMNTEAFF.

This CDR3 is CASSPKDRGLNYEQYV. The CDR3 DNA reads TGTGCCAGCAGTCCGAAGGACAGGGGGCTAAACTACGAGCAGTACGTC. The chain carries TRBV28 and TRBJ2-7; 11 bases fit TRBD1. The trim removed 5 bases at V and 3 bases at J, leaving 9 bases unmatched. This CDR3 is built from 16 residues. Per the germline V gene, CDR1 is MDHEN and CDR2 is SYDVKM.

This clone occurred once. V is TRBV5-1 and J is TRBJ2-3, with TRBD1 matching 11 bases. CDR1 is SGHRS and CDR2 is YFSETQ in the germline V gene. Trimming cost V 5 bases and J 4 bases; bases outside gene matches: 6. CDR3 length: 15 amino acids. The CDR3 coding sequence is TGCGCCAGCAGACGGGACAGGGGGATCGCAGATACGCAGTATTTT. Residues: CASRRDRGIADTQYF.

The CDR3 here is CASSPSPLGVNYGYTF. The CDR3 region has the DNA TGTGCCAGCAGCCCCAGCCCTCTCGGGGTAAACTATGGCTACACCTTC. The gene calls are TRBV27 and TRBJ1-2; D not certain. Between the trimmed V and J ends, which lost 6 bases and 2 bases, there was a span of 19 bases. The CDR3 has 16 residues. Germline V CDR1 and CDR2: MNHEY, SMNVEV (reference sequence).

V gene TRBV29-1 combines with J gene TRBJ2-7, with TRBD1 matching over 9 bases. The germline V gene encodes CDR1 SQVTM and CDR2 ANQGSEA. After removal of 0 bases from V and 5 bases from J, the junction contained 5 bases not matched to a gene. The CDR3 has 14 residues. Here the CDR3 DNA reads TGCAGCGTTGAAGAGGGACAGGGTGCCCACGAGCAGTACTTC. Residues: CSVEEGQGAHEQYF.

In nucleotides, the CDR3 is TGTGCCAGCAGTGAAGAACAGGGGTTATGGGAGACCCAGTACTTC. This sequence encodes CASSEEQGLWETQYF. The chain links TRBV6-1 to TRBJ2-5, with 7 bases lining up with TRBD1. The junction had 7 bases not matched to a gene; V was cut back by 1 base and J by 5 bases. The length of the CDR3 is 15 residues. Germline CDR1 reads MNHNS; CDR2 reads SASEGT.

The rearrangement links TRBV28 to TRBJ1-5; 7 bases align to TRBD1. This CDR3 has 16 amino acids. The V gene's germline CDR1 is MDHEN and CDR2 SYDVKM. Trimming cost V 5 bases and J 4 bases; bases outside gene matches: 11. CDR3 nucleotides: TGTGCCAGCAGTCCGAGGGACAGTTGGGCGAATCAGCCCCAGCATTTT. Protein sequence: CASSPRDSWANQPQHF.

The rearrangement links TRBV28 to TRBJ1-3, with a tentative D call TRBD1 (5 bases). Trimming shortened V by 6 bases and J by 0 bases, and 12 bases separated the two germline ends. The germline CDR1 and CDR2 sequences are MDHEN and SYDVKM. This CDR3 is 15 amino acids long. DNA for the CDR3: TGTGCCAGCAGGCGCGACAGTTCCTCTGGAAACACCATATATTTT. Translating it yields CASRRDSSSGNTIYF.